The TCR beta chain under discussion was sequenced for a study of OX40 agonist ivuxolimab in advanced cancers. Profiling relied on immunoSEQ multiplex PCR, and the TCRdb table lists in-frame clones only, not all of them. The sample has roughly 45,000 clones, approximately 78% seen once. Germline V gene lookup returns CDR1 SGHDT and CDR2 YYEEEE. This CDR3 is built from 15 residues. V was trimmed by 4 bases and J by 4 bases, leaving 17 bases between them. This receptor was identified in an adult with an advanced solid tumor such as melanoma, head and neck, liver or kidney cancer. Sample: CD4+ or CD8+ T cells sorted from blood, taken in a trial of the OX40 agonist ivuxolimab. The chain is built from TRBV5-6 and TRBJ1-2; D not resolved. The CDR3 DNA is TGTGCCAGCAGCCCCCTCGCTCCCCTCTCCTATGGCTACACCTTC. Its translation is CASSPLAPLSYGYTF.